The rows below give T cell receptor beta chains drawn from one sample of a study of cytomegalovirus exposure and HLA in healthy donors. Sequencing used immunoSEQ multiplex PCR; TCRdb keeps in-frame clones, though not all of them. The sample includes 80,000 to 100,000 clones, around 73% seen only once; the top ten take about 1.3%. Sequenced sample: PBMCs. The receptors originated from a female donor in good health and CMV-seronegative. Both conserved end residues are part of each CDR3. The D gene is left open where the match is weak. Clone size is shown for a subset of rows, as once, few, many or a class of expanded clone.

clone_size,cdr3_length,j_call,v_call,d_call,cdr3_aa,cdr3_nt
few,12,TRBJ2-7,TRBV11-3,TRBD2,CASSSGGLEQYF,TGTGCCAGCAGCTCGGGAGGGCTCGAGCAGTACTTC
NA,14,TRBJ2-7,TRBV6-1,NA,CASSWGGGGSEQYF,TGTGCCAGCAGTTGGGGAGGAGGCGGGTCCGAGCAGTACTTC
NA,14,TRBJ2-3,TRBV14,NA,CASSRGLSTDTQYF,TGTGCCAGCAGTCGGGGACTGAGCACAGATACGCAGTATTTT
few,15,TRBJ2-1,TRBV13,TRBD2,CASSSTSGGLNKQFF,TGTGCCAGCAGCTCGACTAGCGGGGGGTTAAATAAGCAGTTCTTC
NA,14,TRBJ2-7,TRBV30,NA,CAWSVGRGSYEQYF,TGTGCCTGGAGTGTGGGCAGGGGTTCCTACGAGCAGTACTTC
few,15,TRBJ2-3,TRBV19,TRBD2,CASRRASGSLDTQYF,TGTGCCAGTAGGAGGGCTAGCGGGAGTTTAGATACGCAGTATTTT
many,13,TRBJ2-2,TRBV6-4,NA,CASSDSDTGELFF,TGTGCCAGCAGTGACAGCGACACCGGGGAGCTGTTTTTT
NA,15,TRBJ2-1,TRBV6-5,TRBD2,CASRPGLAGDNEQFF,TGTGCCAGCAGGCCAGGACTAGCGGGAGACAATGAGCAGTTCTTC
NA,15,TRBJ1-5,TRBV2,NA,CASRGTQNSNQPQHF,TGTGCCAGCAGGGGGACTCAAAATAGCAATCAGCCCCAGCATTTT
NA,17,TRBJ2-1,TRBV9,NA,CASSVGGIGSSYNEQFF,TGTGCCAGCAGCGTAGGAGGCATAGGGAGCTCCTACAATGAGCAGTTCTTC
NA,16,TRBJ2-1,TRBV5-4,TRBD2,CASSWGGGAVYNEQFF,TGTGCCAGCAGCTGGGGCGGGGGGGCCGTTTACAATGAGCAGTTCTTC
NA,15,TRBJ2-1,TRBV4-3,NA,CASSQGTRNYNEQFF,TGCGCCAGCAGCCAAGGCACTAGAAACTACAATGAGCAGTTCTTC
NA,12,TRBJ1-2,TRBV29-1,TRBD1,CSVAGTVYGYTF,TGCAGCGTGGCCGGGACAGTCTATGGCTACACCTTC
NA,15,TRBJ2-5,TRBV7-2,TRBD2,CASSLRRGGWETQYF,TGTGCCAGCAGCTTAAGGCGGGGGGGCTGGGAGACCCAGTACTTC
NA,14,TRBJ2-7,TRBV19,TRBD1,CASSKTGIGYEQYF,TGTGCCAGTAGTAAGACAGGGATAGGCTACGAGCAGTACTTC
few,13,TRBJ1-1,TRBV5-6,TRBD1,CASSAGTALEAFF,TGTGCCAGCAGCGCCGGGACAGCCCTTGAAGCTTTCTTT
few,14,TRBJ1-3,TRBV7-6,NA,CASSPQSSGNTIYF,TGTGCCAGCAGCCCACAGAGCTCTGGAAACACCATATATTTT
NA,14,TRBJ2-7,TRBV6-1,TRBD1,CASRKDRKIYEQYF,TGTGCCAGCAGGAAGGACAGGAAGATCTACGAGCAGTACTTC
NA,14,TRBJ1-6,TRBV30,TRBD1,CAWGQGTVSSPLHF,TGTGCCTGGGGACAGGGCACGGTTTCCTCACCCCTCCACTTT
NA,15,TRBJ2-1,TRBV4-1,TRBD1,CASSHAGTDYNEQFF,TGCGCCAGCAGCCATGCCGGGACAGATTACAATGAGCAGTTCTTC
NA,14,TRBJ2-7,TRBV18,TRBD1,CASSPGTGGYEQYF,TGTGCCAGCTCACCAGGGACAGGAGGTTACGAGCAGTACTTC
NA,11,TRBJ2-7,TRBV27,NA,CASGWGSEQYF,TGTGCCAGCGGGTGGGGCAGCGAGCAGTACTTC
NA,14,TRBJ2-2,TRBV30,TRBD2,CASPRTSGGGELFF,TGTGCCTCCCCCCGGACTAGCGGGGGCGGGGAGCTGTTTTTT
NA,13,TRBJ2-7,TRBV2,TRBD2,CASSPRTSYEQYF,TGTGCCAGCAGCCCCAGGACTAGCTACGAGCAGTACTTC
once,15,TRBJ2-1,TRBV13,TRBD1,CASSTAGQGYNEQFF,TGTGCCAGCAGCACCGCCGGACAGGGGTACAATGAGCAGTTCTTC
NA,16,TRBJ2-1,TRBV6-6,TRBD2,CTSSFGLAGVYNEQFF,TGTACCAGCAGTTTCGGACTAGCGGGAGTGTACAATGAGCAGTTCTTC